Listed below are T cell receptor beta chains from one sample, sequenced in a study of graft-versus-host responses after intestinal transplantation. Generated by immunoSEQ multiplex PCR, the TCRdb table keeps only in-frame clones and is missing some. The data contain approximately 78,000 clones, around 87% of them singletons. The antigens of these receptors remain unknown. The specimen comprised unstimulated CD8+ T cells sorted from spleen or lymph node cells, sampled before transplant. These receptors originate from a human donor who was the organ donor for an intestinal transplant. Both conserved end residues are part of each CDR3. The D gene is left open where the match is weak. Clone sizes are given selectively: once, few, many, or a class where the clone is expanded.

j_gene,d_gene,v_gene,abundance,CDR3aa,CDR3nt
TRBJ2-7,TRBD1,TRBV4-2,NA,CASSQRDQGAEYEQYF,TGTGCCAGCAGCCAACGCGACCAGGGGGCTGAATACGAGCAGTACTTC
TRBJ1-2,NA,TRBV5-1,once,CASSSKGGGYGYTF,TGCGCCAGCAGCTCCAAGGGGGGCGGTTATGGCTACACCTTC
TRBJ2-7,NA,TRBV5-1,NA,CASSLDITGYGYEQYF,TGCGCCAGCAGCTTGGACATAACAGGGTATGGGTACGAGCAGTACTTC
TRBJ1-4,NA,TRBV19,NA,CASSRTGSSLEKLFF,TGTGCCAGTAGTAGAACAGGGTCGTCGTTGGAAAAACTGTTTTTT
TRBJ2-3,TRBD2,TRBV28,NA,CASSYPSGGRDTQYF,TGTGCCAGCAGTTATCCTAGCGGGGGGCGCGATACGCAGTATTTT
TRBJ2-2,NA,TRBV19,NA,CASSRLGELFF,TGTGCCAGTAGCCGGCTCGGGGAGCTGTTTTTT
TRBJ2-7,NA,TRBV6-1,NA,CASSEPPRAEQYF,TGTGCCAGCAGTGAACCCCCTCGGGCGGAGCAGTACTTC
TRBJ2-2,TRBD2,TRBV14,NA,CASSQTSGGTGELFF,TGTGCCAGCAGTCAGACTAGCGGGGGGACCGGGGAGCTGTTTTTT
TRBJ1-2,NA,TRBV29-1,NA,CSVVGRSHGYTF,TGCAGCGTCGTGGGGCGCAGCCATGGCTACACCTTC
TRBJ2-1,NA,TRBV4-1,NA,CASSQRTVTSGSNEQFF,TGCGCCAGCAGCCAAAGGACGGTGACGTCAGGTAGCAATGAGCAGTTCTTC
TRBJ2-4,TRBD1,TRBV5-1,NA,CASSFRTGVPRTAKNIQYF,TGCGCCAGCAGCTTTCGGACAGGAGTACCCCGAACGGCCAAAAACATTCAGTACTTC
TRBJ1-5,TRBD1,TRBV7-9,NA,CASSPDRAQPQHF,TGTGCCAGCAGCCCCGACAGGGCCCAGCCCCAGCATTTT
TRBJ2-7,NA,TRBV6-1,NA,CASTLARQVPYEQYF,TGTGCCAGCACTCTAGCACGGCAGGTCCCCTACGAGCAGTACTTC
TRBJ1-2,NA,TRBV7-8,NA,CASRPTAEGDYGYTF,TGTGCCAGCAGACCAACAGCAGAGGGTGACTATGGCTACACCTTC
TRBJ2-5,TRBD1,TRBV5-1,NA,CASSYGQGRGETQYF,TGCGCCAGCAGCTACGGACAGGGGAGAGGAGAGACCCAGTACTTC
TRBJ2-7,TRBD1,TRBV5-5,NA,CASSSGTGSYEQYF,TGTGCCAGCAGCTCCGGGACAGGGTCGTACGAGCAGTACTTC
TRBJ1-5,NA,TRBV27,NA,CASSLSGSGPGQHF,TGTGCCAGCAGTTTATCGGGATCGGGGCCAGGACAGCATTTT
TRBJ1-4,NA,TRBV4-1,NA,CASQMGEKLFF,TGCGCCAGCCAAATGGGGGAAAAACTGTTTTTT
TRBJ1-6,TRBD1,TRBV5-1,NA,CASSGGQGVNSPLHF,TGCGCCAGCAGCGGGGGACAGGGGGTCAATTCACCCCTCCACTTT
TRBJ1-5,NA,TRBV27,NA,CASSLSNQPQHF,TGTGCCAGCAGTTTAAGCAATCAGCCCCAGCATTTT
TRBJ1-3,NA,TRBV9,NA,CASRDTDTGNTIYF,TGTGCCAGCCGGGACACAGACACTGGAAACACCATATATTTT
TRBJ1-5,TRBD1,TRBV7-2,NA,CASSHPLGQGPQPQHF,TGTGCCAGCAGCCACCCCCTGGGACAGGGTCCTCAGCCCCAGCATTTT
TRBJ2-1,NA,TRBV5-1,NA,CASSLVQGDSDEQFF,TGCGCCAGCAGCTTGGTACAGGGTGATTCCGATGAGCAGTTCTTC
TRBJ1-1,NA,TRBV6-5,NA,CASSRGRWNTEAFF,TGTGCCAGCAGCCGGGGCAGATGGAACACTGAAGCTTTCTTT
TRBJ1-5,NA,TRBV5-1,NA,CASSLGEAGSSYSNQPQHF,TGCGCCAGCAGCTTGGGAGAGGCAGGGTCTTCTTATAGCAATCAGCCCCAGCATTTT
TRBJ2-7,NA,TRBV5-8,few,CASSLDTGLVYEQYF,TGTGCCAGCAGCCTCGACACAGGTCTGGTCTACGAGCAGTACTTC
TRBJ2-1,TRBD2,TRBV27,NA,CASRSLGLAGVFNEQFF,TGTGCCAGCAGGTCCTTAGGACTAGCGGGGGTGTTCAATGAGCAGTTCTTC
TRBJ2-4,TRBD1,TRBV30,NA,CAWNSGTGGNIQYF,TGTGCCTGGAATTCCGGGACAGGGGGGAACATTCAGTACTTC
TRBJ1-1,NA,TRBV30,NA,CAWSLALNTEAFF,TGTGCCTGGAGTCTGGCGTTGAACACTGAAGCTTTCTTT
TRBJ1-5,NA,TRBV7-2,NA,CASSLDMGRGQLDQPQHF,TGTGCCAGCAGCTTAGATATGGGGAGGGGACAACTCGATCAGCCCCAGCATTTT
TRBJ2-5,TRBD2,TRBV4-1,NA,CASSRGTTETQYF,TGCGCCAGCAGCCGCGGGACTACGGAGACCCAGTACTTC
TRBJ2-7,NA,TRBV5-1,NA,CASSLRGITRYEQYF,TGCGCCAGCAGCTTAAGGGGAATCACTCGCTACGAGCAGTACTTC
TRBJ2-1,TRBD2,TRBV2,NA,CASSWAASGGVNEQFF,TGTGCCAGCAGTTGGGCGGCTAGCGGGGGGGTGAATGAGCAGTTCTTC
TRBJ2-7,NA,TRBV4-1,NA,CASSYFGGSYEQYF,TGCGCCAGCAGCTATTTTGGGGGCTCCTACGAGCAGTACTTC
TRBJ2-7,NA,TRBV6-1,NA,CASGYRVVYEQYF,TGTGCCAGCGGGTACAGGGTAGTATACGAGCAGTACTTC
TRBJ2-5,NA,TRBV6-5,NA,CASSYEGAQYF,TGTGCCAGCAGTTATGAAGGGGCCCAGTACTTC
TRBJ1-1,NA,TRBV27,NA,CASSWRGQKFAFF,TGTGCCAGCAGTTGGCGGGGGCAAAAATTCGCTTTCTTT
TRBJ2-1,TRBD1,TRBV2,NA,CASSEGQGYNEQFF,TGTGCCAGCAGTGAGGGACAGGGTTACAATGAGCAGTTCTTC
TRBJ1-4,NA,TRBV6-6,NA,CASSYTSGNEKLFF,TGTGCCAGCAGTTACACGTCGGGGAATGAAAAACTGTTTTTT
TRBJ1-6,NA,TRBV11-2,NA,CASSLVPYSLHF,TGTGCCAGCAGCTTAGTCCCTTACTCCCTCCACTTT
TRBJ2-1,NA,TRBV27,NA,CASSFNKGREQFF,TGTGCCAGCAGTTTCAATAAGGGTCGGGAGCAGTTCTTC
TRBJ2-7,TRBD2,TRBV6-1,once,CASSDRQRGPYEQYF,TGTGCCAGCAGTGATCGTCAGCGGGGGCCCTACGAGCAGTACTTC
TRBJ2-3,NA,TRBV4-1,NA,CASSPQGGSGVSDTQYF,TGCGCCAGCAGCCCTCAGGGGGGTAGCGGGGTGTCAGATACGCAGTATTTT
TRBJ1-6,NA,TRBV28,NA,CASSLPGLYNSPLHF,TGTGCCAGCAGTCTTCCCGGCCTCTATAATTCACCCCTCCACTTT
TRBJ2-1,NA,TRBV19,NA,CASSIDPLTPRGYNEQFF,TGTGCCAGTAGTATAGACCCCCTGACACCTAGGGGGTACAATGAGCAGTTCTTC
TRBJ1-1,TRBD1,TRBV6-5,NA,CASSYEGRGGPGGAFF,TGTGCCAGCAGTTACGAGGGCAGAGGGGGCCCCGGGGGAGCTTTCTTT
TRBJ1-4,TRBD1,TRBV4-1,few,CASSQIQTGEKLFF,TGCGCCAGCAGCCAGATCCAGACAGGGGAAAAACTGTTTTTT
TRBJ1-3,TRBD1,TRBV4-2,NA,CASKGRRGHGNTIYF,TGTGCCAGCAAGGGTCGAAGGGGGCATGGAAACACCATATATTTT
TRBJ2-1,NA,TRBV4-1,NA,CASSQDQDLNRDEQFF,TGCGCCAGCAGCCAAGATCAGGACCTTAATAGGGATGAGCAGTTCTTC
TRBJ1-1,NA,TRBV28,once,CASQEGTGLVRMNTEAFF,TGTGCCAGCCAGGAGGGCACAGGGCTAGTTAGAATGAACACTGAAGCTTTCTTT
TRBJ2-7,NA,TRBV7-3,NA,CASSSPVVAPRRYEQYF,TGTGCCAGCAGCTCCCCCGTAGTGGCCCCTCGCCGCTACGAGCAGTACTTC
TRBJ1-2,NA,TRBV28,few,CASSLGRAYGYTF,TGTGCCAGCAGTTTAGGCAGGGCATATGGCTACACCTTC
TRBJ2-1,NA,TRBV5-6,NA,CASSLQVYNEQFF,TGTGCCAGCAGCTTGCAAGTTTACAATGAGCAGTTCTTC
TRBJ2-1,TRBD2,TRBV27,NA,CASSLVQELAANEQFF,TGTGCCAGCAGTTTGGTTCAGGAACTAGCGGCCAATGAGCAGTTCTTC
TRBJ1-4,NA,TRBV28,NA,CASSLYRVATNEKLFF,TGTGCCAGCAGTTTGTACAGGGTGGCTACTAATGAAAAACTGTTTTTT